A selection of T cell receptor beta chains follows, all from one sample in a study of blood T cell repertoires in COVID-19. Profiled with immunoSEQ multiplex PCR; TCRdb holds only in-frame clones, not every one. The table shows about 140,000 clones, with 76% occurring only once. The sequenced material came from peripheral blood. Every receptor here comes from a woman older than 75 with active or convalescent COVID-19. Both conserved end residues are part of each CDR3. Each record gives: J gene, V gene, D gene, clone size, CDR3 DNA, CDR3 protein. A D gene is named only where the DNA matches it firmly. Where a row states a size, it is once, few, many or the class of an expanded clone; other rows omit it.

TRBJ2-5,TRBV19,TRBD2,NA,TGTGCCAGTAGCGTAGGTAGCGGGGTAGGAAAGACCCAGTACTTC,CASSVGSGVGKTQYF
TRBJ1-1,TRBV4-1,NA,NA,TGCGCCAGCGGACGGGGAATCACTGAAGCTTTCTTT,CASGRGITEAFF
TRBJ1-2,TRBV9,TRBD1,NA,TGTGCCAGCAGCGTACGAGGTGGACAGGAGGGTTTAAACTATGGCTACACCTTC,CASSVRGGQEGLNYGYTF
TRBJ2-5,TRBV28,NA,NA,TGTGCCAGCAGTTTAAGCCGGGCGGGACTGGAGACCCAGTACTTC,CASSLSRAGLETQYF
TRBJ1-1,TRBV2,TRBD1,once,TGTGCCAGCACCGAACCCCAGGGGGTAGGGGACACTGAAGCTTTCTTT,CASTEPQGVGDTEAFF
TRBJ1-2,TRBV3-1/TRBV3-2,NA,NA,TGTGCCAGCAGCCTACTACAGGGTCGGGGCTACACCTTC,CASSLLQGRGYTF
TRBJ1-4,TRBV7-9,TRBD1,NA,TGTGCCAGCAGCACACAGGGGGTACGGGAAAAACTGTTTTTT,CASSTQGVREKLFF
TRBJ2-3,TRBV10-1,NA,NA,TGCGCCAGCAAGCCCGGGGGGCCGGGAGATACGCAGTATTTT,CASKPGGPGDTQYF
TRBJ2-1,TRBV3-1/TRBV3-2,TRBD2,NA,TGTGCCAGCAGCCGTGGGGGGGTCTCCTACAATGAGCAGTTCTTC,CASSRGGVSYNEQFF
TRBJ1-5,TRBV12-5,TRBD1,NA,TGTGCTAGTGCCCCCGGGACAGGGGCGGTTCAGCCCCAGCATTTT,CASAPGTGAVQPQHF
TRBJ1-2,TRBV30,NA,NA,TGTGCCTGGAGTCCGGACAGCTATGGCTACACCTTC,CAWSPDSYGYTF